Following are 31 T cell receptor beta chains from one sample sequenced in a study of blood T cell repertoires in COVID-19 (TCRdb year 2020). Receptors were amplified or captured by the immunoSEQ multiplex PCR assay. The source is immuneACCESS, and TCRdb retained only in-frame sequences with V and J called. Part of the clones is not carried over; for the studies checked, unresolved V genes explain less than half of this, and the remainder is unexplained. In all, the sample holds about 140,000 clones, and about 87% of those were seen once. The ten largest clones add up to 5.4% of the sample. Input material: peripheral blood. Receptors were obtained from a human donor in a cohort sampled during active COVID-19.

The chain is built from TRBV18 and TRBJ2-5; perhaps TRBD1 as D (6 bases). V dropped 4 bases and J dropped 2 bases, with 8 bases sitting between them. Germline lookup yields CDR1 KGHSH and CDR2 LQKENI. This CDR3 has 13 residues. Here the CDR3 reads CASSRGHQETQYF. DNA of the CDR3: TGTGCCAGCTCACGGGGACATCAAGAGACCCAGTACTTC.

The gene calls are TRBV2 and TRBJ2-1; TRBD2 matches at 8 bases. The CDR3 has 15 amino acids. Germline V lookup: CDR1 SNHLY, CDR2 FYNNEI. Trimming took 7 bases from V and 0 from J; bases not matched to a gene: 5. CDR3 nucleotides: TGTGCCAGCATGGGAGCGGGGGACTCCTACAATGAGCAGTTCTTC. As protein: CASMGAGDSYNEQFF.

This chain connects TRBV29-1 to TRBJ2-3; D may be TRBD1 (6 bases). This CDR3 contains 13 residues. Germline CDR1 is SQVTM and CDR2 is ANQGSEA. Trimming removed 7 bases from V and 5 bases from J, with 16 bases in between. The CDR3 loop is CSGATGIGDTQYF. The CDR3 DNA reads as TGCAGCGGCGCAACAGGGATAGGAGATACGCAGTATTTT.

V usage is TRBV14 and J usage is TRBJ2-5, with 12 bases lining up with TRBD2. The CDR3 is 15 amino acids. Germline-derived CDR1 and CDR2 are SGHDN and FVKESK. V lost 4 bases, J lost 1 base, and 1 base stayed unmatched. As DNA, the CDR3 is TGTGCCAGCAGCCCGGGACTAGCGGGCCAAGAGACCCAGTACTTC. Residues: CASSPGLAGQETQYF.

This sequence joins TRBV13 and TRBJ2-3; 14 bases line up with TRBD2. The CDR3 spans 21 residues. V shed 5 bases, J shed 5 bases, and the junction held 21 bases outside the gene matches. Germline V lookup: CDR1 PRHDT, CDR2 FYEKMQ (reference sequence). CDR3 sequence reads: CASSPGGIGTSGRSGKDTQYF. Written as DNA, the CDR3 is TGTGCCAGCAGCCCAGGGGGGATAGGGACTAGCGGGAGAAGTGGAAAAGATACGCAGTATTTT.

CDR3 region: CASAQGGSYNEQFF. CDR3 in DNA: TGTGCCAGCGCACAGGGTGGGTCCTACAATGAGCAGTTCTTC. The chain couples TRBV28 to TRBJ2-1; a weak D match, TRBD1 (6 bases). There are 14 residues in the CDR3. Per the germline V gene, CDR1 is MDHEN and CDR2 is SYDVKM. V gave up 8 bases and J gave up 1 base, with 12 bases separating them.

The CDR3 sequence: CAWSPWGDYNEQFF. The CDR3 region has the DNA TGTGCCTGGAGCCCCTGGGGAGACTACAATGAGCAGTTCTTC. This chain uses TRBV30 with TRBJ2-1, with D maybe TRBD2 (5 bases). The CDR3 is 14 amino acids. V lost 3 bases, J lost 3 bases, and 12 bases lay in between. From germline, CDR1 is GTSNPN and CDR2 SVGIG (reference sequence).

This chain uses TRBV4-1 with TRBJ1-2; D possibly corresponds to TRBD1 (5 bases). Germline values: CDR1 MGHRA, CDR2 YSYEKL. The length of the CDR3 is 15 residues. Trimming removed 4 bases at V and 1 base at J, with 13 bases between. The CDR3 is CASSPSTGLNYGYTF. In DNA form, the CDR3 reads TGCGCCAGCAGCCCGAGTACAGGCCTTAACTATGGCTACACCTTC.

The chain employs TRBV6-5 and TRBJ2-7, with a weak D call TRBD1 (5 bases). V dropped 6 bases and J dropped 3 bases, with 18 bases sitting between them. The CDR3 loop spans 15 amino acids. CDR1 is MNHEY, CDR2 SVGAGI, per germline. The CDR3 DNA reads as TGTGCCAGCAGCAGAGCTGGACAAGGAATCTACGAGCAGTACTTC. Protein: CASSRAGQGIYEQYF.

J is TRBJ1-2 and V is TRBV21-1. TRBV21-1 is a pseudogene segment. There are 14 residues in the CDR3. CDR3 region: CASSKEFEGNGYTF. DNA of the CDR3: TGTGCCAGCAGCAAAGAATTTGAGGGAAATGGCTACACCTTC.

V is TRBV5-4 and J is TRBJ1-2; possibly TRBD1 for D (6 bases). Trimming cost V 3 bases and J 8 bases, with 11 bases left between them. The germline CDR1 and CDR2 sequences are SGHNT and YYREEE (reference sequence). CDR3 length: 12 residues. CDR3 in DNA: TGTGCCAGCAGCTGGGACACGGACGGCTACACCTTC. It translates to CASSWDTDGYTF.

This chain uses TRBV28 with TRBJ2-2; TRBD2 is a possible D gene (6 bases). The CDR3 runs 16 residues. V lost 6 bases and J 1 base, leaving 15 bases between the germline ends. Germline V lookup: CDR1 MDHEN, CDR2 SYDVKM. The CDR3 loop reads CASREPGLRNTGELFF. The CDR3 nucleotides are TGTGCCAGCAGAGAGCCGGGACTGAGGAACACCGGGGAGCTGTTTTTT.

The CDR3 protein is CASSLTGNTEAFF. CDR3 coding DNA: TGTGCCAGCAGCCTTACAGGGAACACTGAAGCTTTCTTT. V usage is TRBV11-3 and J usage is TRBJ1-1; D may be TRBD1 (5 bases). Between the trimmed V and J ends, which lost 5 bases and 1 base, there was a span of 8 bases. The germline CDR1 and CDR2 sequences are SGHNT and YENEEA. The CDR3 contains 13 residues.

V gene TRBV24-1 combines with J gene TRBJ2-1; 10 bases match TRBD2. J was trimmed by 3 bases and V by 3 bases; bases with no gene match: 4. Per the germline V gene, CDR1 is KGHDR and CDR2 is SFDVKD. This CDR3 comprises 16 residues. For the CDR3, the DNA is TGTGCCACCAGTGATGCACTAGCGGGAAACTACAATGAGCAGTTCTTC. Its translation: CATSDALAGNYNEQFF.

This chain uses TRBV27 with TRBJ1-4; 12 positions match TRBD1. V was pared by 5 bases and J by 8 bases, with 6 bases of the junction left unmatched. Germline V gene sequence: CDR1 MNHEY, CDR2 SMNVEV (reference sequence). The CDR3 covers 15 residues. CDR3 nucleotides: TGTGCCAGCAGTCCCATAGGGACAGGGGGCGAAAAACTGTTTTTT. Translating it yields CASSPIGTGGEKLFF.

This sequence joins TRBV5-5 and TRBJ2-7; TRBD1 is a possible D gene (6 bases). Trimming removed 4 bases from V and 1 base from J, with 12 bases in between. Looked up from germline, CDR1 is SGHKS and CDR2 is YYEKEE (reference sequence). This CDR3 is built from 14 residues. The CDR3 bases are TGTGCCAGCAGCCTGGAAGGGGGATCCTACGAGCAGTACTTC. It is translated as CASSLEGGSYEQYF.

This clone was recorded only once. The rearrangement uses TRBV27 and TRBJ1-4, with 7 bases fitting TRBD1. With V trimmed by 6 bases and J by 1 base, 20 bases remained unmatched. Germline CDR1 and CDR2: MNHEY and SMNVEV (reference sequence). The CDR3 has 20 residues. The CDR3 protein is CASSLFSKDRRQGTNEKLFF. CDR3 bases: TGTGCCAGCAGCTTGTTCTCCAAGGACAGGCGGCAAGGAACTAATGAAAAACTGTTTTTT.

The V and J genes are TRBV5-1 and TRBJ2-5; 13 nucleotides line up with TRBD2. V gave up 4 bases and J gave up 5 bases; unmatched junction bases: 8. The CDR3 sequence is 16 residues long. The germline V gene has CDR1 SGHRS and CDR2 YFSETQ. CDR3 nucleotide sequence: TGCGCCAGCAGCCTCTCGACTAGCGGGAGGCCGGAGACCCAGTACTTC. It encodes CASSLSTSGRPETQYF.

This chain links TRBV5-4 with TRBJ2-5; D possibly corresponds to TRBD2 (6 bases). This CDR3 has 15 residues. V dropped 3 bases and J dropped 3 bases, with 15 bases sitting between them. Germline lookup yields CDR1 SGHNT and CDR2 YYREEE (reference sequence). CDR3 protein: CASSSRLGLEETQYF. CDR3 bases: TGTGCCAGCAGCTCTCGACTAGGACTTGAAGAGACCCAGTACTTC.

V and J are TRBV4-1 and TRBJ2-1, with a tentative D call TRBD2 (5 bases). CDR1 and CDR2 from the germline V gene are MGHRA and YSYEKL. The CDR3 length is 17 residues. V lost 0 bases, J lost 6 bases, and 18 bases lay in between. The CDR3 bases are TGCGCCAGCAGCCAAGATCGGGGTCTAGATGTTCTCAATGAGCAGTTCTTC. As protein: CASSQDRGLDVLNEQFF.

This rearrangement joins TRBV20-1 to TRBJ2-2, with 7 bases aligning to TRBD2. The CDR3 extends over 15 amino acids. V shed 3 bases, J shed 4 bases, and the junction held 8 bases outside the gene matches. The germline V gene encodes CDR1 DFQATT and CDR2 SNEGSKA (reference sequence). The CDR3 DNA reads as TGCAGTGCTAGTTCCGGTAGGGAGGGCACCGGGGAGCTGTTTTTT. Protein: CSASSGREGTGELFF.

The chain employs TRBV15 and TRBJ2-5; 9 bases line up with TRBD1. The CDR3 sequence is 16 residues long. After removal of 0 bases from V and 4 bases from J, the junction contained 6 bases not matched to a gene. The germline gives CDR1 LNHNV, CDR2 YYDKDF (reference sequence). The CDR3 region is CATSRDSGTGPETQYF. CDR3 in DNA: TGTGCCACCAGCAGAGATTCCGGGACAGGGCCAGAGACCCAGTACTTC.

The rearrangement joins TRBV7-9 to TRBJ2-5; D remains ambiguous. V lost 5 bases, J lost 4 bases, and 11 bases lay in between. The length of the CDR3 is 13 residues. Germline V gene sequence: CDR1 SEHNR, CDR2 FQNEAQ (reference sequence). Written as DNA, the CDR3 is TGTGCCAGCAGCCTCCGGCCAGGAGAGACCCAGTACTTC. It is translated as CASSLRPGETQYF.

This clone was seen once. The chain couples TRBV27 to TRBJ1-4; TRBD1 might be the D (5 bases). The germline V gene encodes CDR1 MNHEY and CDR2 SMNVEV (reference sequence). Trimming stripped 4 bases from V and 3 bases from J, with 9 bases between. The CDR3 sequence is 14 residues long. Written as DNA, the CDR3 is TGTGCCAGCAGTTCTAGGGGCCCTAATGAAAAACTGTTTTTT. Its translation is CASSSRGPNEKLFF.

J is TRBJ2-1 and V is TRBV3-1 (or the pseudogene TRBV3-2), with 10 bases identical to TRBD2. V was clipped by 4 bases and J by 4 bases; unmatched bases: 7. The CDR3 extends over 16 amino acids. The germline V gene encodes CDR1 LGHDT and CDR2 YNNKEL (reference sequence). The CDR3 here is CASSPWTSGGYNEQFF. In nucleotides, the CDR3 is TGTGCCAGCAGCCCCTGGACTAGCGGAGGGTACAATGAGCAGTTCTTC.

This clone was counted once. This chain's CDR3 is CASSQGADYEQYF. In nucleotides, the CDR3 is TGTGCCAGCAGCCAAGGGGCAGACTACGAGCAGTACTTC. V gene TRBV14 combines with J gene TRBJ2-7; D unresolved. In germline, CDR1 is SGHDN, CDR2 FVKESK. Trimming shortened V by 1 base and J by 3 bases, and 7 bases separated the two germline ends. CDR3 size: 13 residues.

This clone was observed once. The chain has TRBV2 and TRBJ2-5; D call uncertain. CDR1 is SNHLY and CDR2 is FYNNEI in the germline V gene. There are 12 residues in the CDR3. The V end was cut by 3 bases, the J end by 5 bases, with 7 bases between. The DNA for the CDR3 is TGTGCCAGCAGTGACGATCGGGAGACCCAGTACTTC. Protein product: CASSDDRETQYF.

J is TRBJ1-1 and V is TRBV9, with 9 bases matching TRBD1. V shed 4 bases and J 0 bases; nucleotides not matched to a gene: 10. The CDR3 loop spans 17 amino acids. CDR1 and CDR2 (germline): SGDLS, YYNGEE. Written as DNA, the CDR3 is TGTGCCAGCAGCCCGCGTCCCGGGACAGGGATGAACACTGAAGCTTTCTTT. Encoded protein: CASSPRPGTGMNTEAFF.

The CDR3: CASSLAGSPFLEAFF. The CDR3, as DNA: TGTGCCAGCAGCTTAGCGGGCAGCCCTTTTCTTGAAGCTTTCTTT. The rearrangement joins TRBV7-9 to TRBJ1-1; D unclear. This CDR3 is 15 amino acids long. The V end was cut by 0 bases, the J end by 7 bases, with 15 bases between. Looked up from germline, CDR1 is SEHNR and CDR2 is FQNEAQ (reference sequence). Combining the CDR3 with reference TRBV7-9 and TRBJ1-1 gives the whole variable domain DTGVSQNPRHKITKRGQNVTFRCDPISEHNRLYWYRQTLGQGPEFLTYFQNEAQLEKSRLLSDRFSAERPKGSFSTLEIQRTEQGDSAMYLCASSLAGSPFLEAFFGQGTRLTVV.

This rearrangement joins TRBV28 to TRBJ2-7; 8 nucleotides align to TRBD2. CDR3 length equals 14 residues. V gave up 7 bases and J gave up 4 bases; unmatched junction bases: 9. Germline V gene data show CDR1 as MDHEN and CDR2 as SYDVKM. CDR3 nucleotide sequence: TGTGCCAGCAAGACCGGGACTAGGTCTTACGAGCAGTACTTC. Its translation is CASKTGTRSYEQYF. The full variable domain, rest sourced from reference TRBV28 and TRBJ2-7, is DVKVTQSSRYLVKRTGEKVFLECVQDMDHENMFWYRQDPGLGLRLIYFSYDVKMKEKGDIPEGYSVSREKKERFSLILESASTNQTSMYLCASKTGTRSYEQYFGPGTRLTVT.

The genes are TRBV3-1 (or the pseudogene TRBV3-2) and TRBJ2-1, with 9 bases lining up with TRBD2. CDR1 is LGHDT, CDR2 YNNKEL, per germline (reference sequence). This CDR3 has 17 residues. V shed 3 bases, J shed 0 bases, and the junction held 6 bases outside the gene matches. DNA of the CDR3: TGTGCCAGCAGCCAGGGACTAGCTGAGAGCTCCTACAATGAGCAGTTCTTC. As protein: CASSQGLAESSYNEQFF.